This TCR beta chain was profiled in a study of graft-versus-host responses after intestinal transplantation. Study in general: Recipients had multivisceral, liver-intestinal, or isolated intestinal transplants. Every one of the recipients received anti-thymocyte globulin induction and afterwards took tacrolimus and steroids for 3 to 4 years. Study-wide points: GvH clones detected in recipient marrow included some appearing first in ileum or blood.

For this clone: Its matching antigen is unknown.

Trimming removed 1 base at V and 0 bases at J, with 6 bases between. The CDR3 loop spans 14 amino acids. In germline, CDR1 is SEHNR, CDR2 FQNEAQ (reference sequence). Clones were read by immunoSEQ multiplex PCR, and TCRdb kept only the in-frame ones, dropping some. This repertoire shows 15,000 or so clones, roughly 82% found once; its top ten account for around 5.5%. The authors processed graft tissue to release intraepithelial and lamina propria lymphocytes. Source: ileum tissue, taken 17 days after transplant. The TCR sequence derives from a human patient who received an intestinal transplant, so some T cells may come from the graft donor. The rearrangement links TRBV7-9 to TRBJ1-1, with D maybe TRBD1 (5 bases). CDR3 bases: TGTGCCAGCAGCTTAGGGGGCATGAACACTGAAGCTTTCTTT. Amino acid sequence: CASSLGGMNTEAFF. The full variable domain, in which reference TRBV7-9 and TRBJ1-1 provide the parts outside the CDR3, is DTGVSQNPRHKITKRGQNVTFRCDPISEHNRLYWYRQTLGQGPEFLTYFQNEAQLEKSRLLSDRFSAERPKGSFSTLEIQRTEQGDSAMYLCASSLGGMNTEAFFGQGTRLTVV.